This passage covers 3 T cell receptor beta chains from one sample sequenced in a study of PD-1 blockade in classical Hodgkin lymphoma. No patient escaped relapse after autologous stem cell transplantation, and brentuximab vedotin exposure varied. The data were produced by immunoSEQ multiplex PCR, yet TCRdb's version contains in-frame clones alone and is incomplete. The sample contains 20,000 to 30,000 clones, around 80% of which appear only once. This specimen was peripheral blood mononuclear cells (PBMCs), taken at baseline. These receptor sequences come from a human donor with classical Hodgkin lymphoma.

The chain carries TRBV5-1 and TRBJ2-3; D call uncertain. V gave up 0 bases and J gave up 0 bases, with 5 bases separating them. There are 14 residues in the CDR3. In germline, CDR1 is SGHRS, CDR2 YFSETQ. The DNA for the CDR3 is TGCGCCAGCAGCTTGGATCCGAGCACAGATACGCAGTATTTT. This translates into CASSLDPSTDTQYF.

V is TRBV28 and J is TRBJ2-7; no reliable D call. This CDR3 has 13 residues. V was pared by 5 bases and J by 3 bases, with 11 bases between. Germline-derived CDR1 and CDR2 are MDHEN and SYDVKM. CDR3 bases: TGTGCCAGCAGTGCCTTGGACGGCTACGAGCAGTACTTC. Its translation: CASSALDGYEQYF.

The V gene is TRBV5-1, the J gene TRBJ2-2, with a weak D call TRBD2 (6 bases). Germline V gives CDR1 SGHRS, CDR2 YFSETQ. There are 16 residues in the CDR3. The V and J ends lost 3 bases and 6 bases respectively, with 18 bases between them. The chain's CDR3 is CASSSVVGGFPGELFF. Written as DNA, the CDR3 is TGCGCCAGCAGCTCCGTTGTGGGGGGATTCCCCGGGGAGCTGTTTTTT.